Below, 29 T cell receptor beta chains from the same sample are listed, as sequenced in a study of CD8+CD57+ T cells in acquired aplastic anemia. Genomic DNA, serving as template, underwent TCR beta VDJ and CDR3 profiling. One entry per CDR3 protein, called by TCRdb with MiXCR from the reads. Among about 220,000 distinct CDR3 sequences, 34% were seen once, and the ten largest hold around 1.1%. Sequencing was done on a sample of sorted CD4+, CD8+, or CD8+CD57+ T cells (not recorded which) from PBMCs. The receptor set was obtained from a human donor in good health, serving as a control.

Points on this clonotype: A read error may be the cause here, since a much bigger clone is one base away. The CDR3 here is CASSFQGLGSTGTQYF. The CDR3 nucleotides read TGTGCCAGCAGCTTCCAGGGATTAGGTAGCACAGGTACGCAGTATTTT. V gene TRBV7-3 combines with J gene TRBJ2-3, with D perhaps matching TRBD1 (5 bases). Per germline, CDR1 SGHTA and CDR2 FQGTGA. The CDR3 contains 16 residues.

This clonotype has a count of ten or more. CDR3 in DNA: TGTGCCAGCAGTGTACAATACGAGCAGTACTTC. It codes for CASSVQYEQYF. The V call is TRBV2, the J call TRBJ2-7, with D unclear. Germline V gene lookup returns CDR1 SNHLY and CDR2 FYNNEI. V was clipped by 4 bases and J by 4 bases, with 5 bases between them. The length of the CDR3 is 11 residues.

This chain links TRBV11-2 with TRBJ2-5; no firm D call. Deletions cut 5 bases from V and 0 bases from J, with 19 bases between. The CDR3 length is 17 residues. Germline V CDR1 and CDR2: SGHAT, FQNNGV. CDR3 in amino acids: CASSLRSAKGYQETQYF. The CDR3 DNA follows: TGTGCCAGCAGCCTCCGGTCCGCCAAGGGTTACCAAGAGACCCAGTACTTC.

The V and J genes are TRBV29-1 and TRBJ2-5; 12 bases align to TRBD2. CDR1 is SQVTM, CDR2 ANQGSEA, per germline. This CDR3 is built from 15 residues. V shed 6 bases, J shed 3 bases, and the junction held 8 bases outside the gene matches. This chain's CDR3 is CSVRGLAGQKETQYF. CDR3 DNA: TGCAGCGTACGAGGACTAGCGGGACAGAAAGAGACCCAGTACTTC.

This clonotype has ten or more counts. The chain couples TRBV6-1 to TRBJ2-7; 10 bases line up with TRBD1. The J segment lost 2 bases and the V segment lost 7 bases, leaving 8 bases of the junction unmatched. The CDR3 is 15 residues long. Germline V lookup: CDR1 MNHNS, CDR2 SASEGT. The DNA for the CDR3 is TGTGCCAGCACCGCGACAGGGGGCGTGCCCTACGAGCAGTACTTC. Encoded protein: CASTATGGVPYEQYF.

V is TRBV6-1 and J is TRBJ1-1; D unclear. V was clipped by 8 bases and J by 7 bases, with 11 bases between them. Germline CDR1 reads MNHNS; CDR2 reads SASEGT. This CDR3 region has 11 residues. The CDR3 protein is CASLGELEAFF. CDR3 nucleotide sequence: TGTGCCAGCCTCGGGGAACTTGAAGCTTTCTTT.

The chain has TRBV10-3 and TRBJ1-2; D may be TRBD1 (5 bases). From germline, CDR1 is ENHRY and CDR2 SYGVKD. CDR3 length: 18 amino acids. V was shortened by 6 bases and J by 7 bases, with 30 bases between the two germline ends. The CDR3 region has the DNA TGTGCCATCAGCAATGTCGGGGGATTTGGGGGGAGTAGGGCTGGCTACACCTTC. Translation: CAISNVGGFGGSRAGYTF.

The chain combines TRBV27 with TRBJ2-4, with 13 bases that match TRBD2. Trimming cost V 6 bases and J 2 bases; bases outside gene matches: 4. Germline V gene data show CDR1 as MNHEY and CDR2 as SMNVEV (reference sequence). The CDR3 totals 16 residues. The CDR3 nucleotides are TGTGCCAGCAGCACCGGGACTAGCGGGACCAAAAACATTCAGTACTTC. Encoded protein: CASSTGTSGTKNIQYF.

This clonotype showed up many times. The V and J genes are TRBV7-2 and TRBJ2-7; D unclear. Trimming removed 1 base from V and 9 bases from J, with 19 bases in between. Germline loops: CDR1 SGHTA, CDR2 FQGNSA. The CDR3 loop spans 15 amino acids. DNA for the CDR3: TGTGCCAGCAGCTTAGGAACCGGGCCTAAGATTGTGCAGTACTTC. Its protein product is CASSLGTGPKIVQYF.

Notes on this clonotype: This may come from a read error, since a much larger clone is one base off. This sequence joins TRBV20-1 and TRBJ1-2; D may be TRBD1 (5 bases). CDR1 DFQATT and CDR2 SNEGSKA come from the germline V gene (reference sequence). The V end was cut by 6 bases, the J end by 4 bases, with 18 bases between. The CDR3 runs to 14 residues. CDR3 sequence (DNA): TGCAGTGCCCCCCTGGAGGGAGGGGCCTATGGCTACACCTTC. Protein product: CSAPLEGGAYGYTF.

This clonotype was observed a few times. The V gene is TRBV10-3, the J gene TRBJ2-5, with 7 bases lining up with TRBD1. With 8 bases clipped from V and 3 bases from J, the junction kept 0 bases outside the gene matches. The CDR3 is 11 amino acids. The germline CDR1 and CDR2 sequences are ENHRY and SYGVKD. CDR3 sequence reads: CAIGTEETQYF. The CDR3 coding sequence is TGTGCCATCGGGACAGAAGAGACCCAGTACTTC.

This clonotype was seen many times. The chain combines TRBV20-1 with TRBJ2-3; no reliable D call. The CDR3 loop spans 16 amino acids. Between the trimmed V and J ends, which lost 0 bases and 0 bases, there was a span of 13 bases. Germline V CDR1 and CDR2: DFQATT, SNEGSKA (reference sequence). In nucleotides, the CDR3 is TGCAGTGCTAGAGATCGGATCCTAGGGAGCACAGATACGCAGTATTTT. The encoded protein is CSARDRILGSTDTQYF.

The rearrangement uses TRBV7-8 and TRBJ1-5; D not resolved. V lost 2 bases and J lost 5, with 7 bases in between. CDR1 is SGHVS, CDR2 FQNEAQ, per germline. The CDR3 covers 13 residues. Here the CDR3 reads CASSLIGYQPQHF. The CDR3 nucleotides read TGTGCCAGCAGCTTAATCGGGTATCAGCCCCAGCATTTT.

This clonotype was seen repeatedly, ten times or more. V is TRBV28 and J is TRBJ1-5; D is unclear. Germline V gives CDR1 MDHEN, CDR2 SYDVKM. The CDR3 extends over 14 amino acids. The V and J ends lost 3 bases and 5 bases respectively, with 11 bases between them. The chain's CDR3 is CASSFRDPYQPQHF. The CDR3 nucleotides are TGTGCCAGCAGTTTCAGAGACCCCTATCAGCCCCAGCATTTT.

This clonotype was seen ten or more times. The chain carries TRBV10-3 and TRBJ1-4, with a tentative D call TRBD1 (6 bases). The CDR3 extends over 14 amino acids. CDR1 ENHRY and CDR2 SYGVKD come from the germline V gene. Trimming took 6 bases from V and 2 from J, leaving 10 bases between them. CDR3 in DNA: TGTGCCATCAGGGACAGTTTGACTAATGAAAAACTGTTTTTT. Translation: CAIRDSLTNEKLFF.

A remark on this clonotype: This may stem from a read error, because a much larger clone lies one nucleotide away. The chain couples TRBV11-2 to TRBJ2-3, with D possibly called TRBD1 or TRBD2 (5 bases each). Per the germline V gene, CDR1 is SGHAT and CDR2 is FQNNGV. The CDR3 is 13 residues long. CDR3: CAGSMGRGDTQYF. The CDR3 DNA is TGTGCCGGCAGCATGGGACGGGGAGATACGCAGTATTTT. The variable domain in full, completed from reference TRBV11-2 and TRBJ2-3, reads EAGVAQSPRYKIIEKRQSVAFWCNPISGHATLYWYQQILGQGPKLLIQFQNNGVVDDSQLPKDRFSAERLKGVDSTLKIQPAKLEDSAVYLCAGSMGRGDTQYFGPGTRLTVL.

In its sample, this clonotype was seen many times. The chain combines TRBV20-1 with TRBJ2-5; 7 bases are a match to TRBD2. Unmatched junction bases numbered 9, after V lost 0 bases and J lost 5 bases. CDR1 is DFQATT and CDR2 is SNEGSKA in the germline V gene (reference sequence). The CDR3 spans 15 residues. The CDR3 sequence is CSAREVAGLGETQYF. CDR3 sequence (DNA): TGCAGTGCTAGAGAGGTAGCGGGCCTAGGCGAGACCCAGTACTTC.

This clonotype was recorded at least ten times. This chain connects TRBV7-6 to TRBJ2-7; 11 bases line up with TRBD1. With V trimmed by 5 bases and J by 4 bases, 13 bases remained unmatched. Germline lookup yields CDR1 SGHVS and CDR2 FNYEAQ. The CDR3 extends over 17 amino acids. CDR3 sequence (DNA): TGTGCCAGCAGCCCCGTCGGTACTGGGACAGGGGGATACGAGCAGTACTTC. Translating it yields CASSPVGTGTGGYEQYF.

This clonotype has more than one count but fewer than ten. The chain carries TRBV5-1 and TRBJ1-1; D remains ambiguous. The V end was cut by 5 bases, the J end by 1 base, with 9 bases between. This CDR3 spans 13 amino acids. Per the germline V gene, CDR1 is SGHRS and CDR2 is YFSETQ. The CDR3 is CASSGVGNTEAFF. The DNA for the CDR3 is TGCGCCAGCAGTGGAGTCGGGAACACTGAAGCTTTCTTT.

This clonotype was detected ten times or more. The V call is TRBV15, the J call TRBJ2-7; the D gene is possibly TRBD1 (6 bases). Germline lookup yields CDR1 LNHNV and CDR2 YYDKDF (reference sequence). This CDR3 comprises 17 residues. V lost 0 bases and J lost 1, with 16 bases in between. CDR3 DNA: TGTGCCACCAGCAGAGATCCCTCCGGGACACCTTCCTACGAGCAGTACTTC. Amino acids: CATSRDPSGTPSYEQYF.

This chain connects TRBV6-2 or TRBV6-3 to TRBJ1-6; 10 nucleotides agree with TRBD1. The ends lost 6 bases at V and 5 bases at J; junction bases unmatched: 7. The CDR3 totals 16 residues. Per germline, CDR1 MNHEY and CDR2 SVGEGT. CDR3 sequence (DNA): TGTGCCAGCAGGTCCATGGACAGGGGGGATAATTCACCCCTCCACTTT. Translated, it gives CASRSMDRGDNSPLHF.

This clonotype has just a few counts. This chain uses TRBV6-1 with TRBJ2-4; the match to TRBD1 covers 9 bases. Per germline, CDR1 MNHNS and CDR2 SASEGT. The trim removed 6 bases at V and 0 bases at J, leaving 6 bases unmatched. This CDR3 has 16 residues. The CDR3 coding sequence is TGTGCCAGCAGCCCTCGGACAGGGGCAGCCAAAAACATTCAGTACTTC. Its translation: CASSPRTGAAKNIQYF.

This clonotype was detected only once. The chain carries TRBV29-1 and TRBJ1-1; tentative D call: TRBD1 (5 bases). CDR3 length: 12 residues. The ends were cut back, 4 bases at V and 6 bases at J, with 12 bases in the middle. Germline CDR1 SQVTM, CDR2 ANQGSEA. CDR3 sequence: CSVVKGRAEAFF. The CDR3 DNA sequence: TGCAGCGTTGTAAAGGGGAGGGCTGAAGCTTTCTTT.

The rearrangement links TRBV12-3 or TRBV12-4 to TRBJ1-2; no clear D gene. The CDR3 length is 14 residues. V lost 5 bases and J lost 0, with 10 bases in between. Here the CDR3 reads CASSTRTANYGYTF. For the CDR3, the DNA is TGTGCCAGCAGTACTCGGACCGCTAACTATGGCTACACCTTC.

This clonotype has at least ten counts. The rearrangement links TRBV29-1 to TRBJ1-5; D not certain. The germline V gene has CDR1 SQVTM and CDR2 ANQGSEA. This CDR3 comprises 13 residues. V gave up 6 bases and J gave up 5 bases, with 14 bases separating them. The CDR3 DNA reads TGCAGCGTCCAAGAAGTGCGGGATCAGCCCCAGCATTTT. Translating gives CSVQEVRDQPQHF.

With regard to this clonotype: A read error may account for a junction end that differs from germline. V is TRBV4-3 and J is TRBJ2-3; D may correspond to TRBD1 or TRBD2 (5 bases each). Germline V lookup: CDR1 LGHNA, CDR2 YSLEER. The CDR3 totals 14 residues. CDR3 DNA sequence: TGCGCCAGCAGCCAAGTTTTGGGGGTGGATACGCGGTATTTT. The encoded protein is CASSQVLGVDTRYF.

This clonotype was counted many times. The chain is built from TRBV20-1 and TRBJ2-5; 10 bases are a match to TRBD1. V trimming: 0 bases; J trimming: 1 base; junction bases outside the gene matches: 2. The CDR3 runs 15 residues. Germline loops: CDR1 DFQATT, CDR2 SNEGSKA (reference sequence). The CDR3 loop reads CSARDGDRGQETQYF. The DNA of the CDR3 is TGCAGTGCTAGAGATGGGGACAGGGGCCAAGAGACCCAGTACTTC.

CDR3 sequence reads: CATTDGGTVSYEQYF. The DNA of the CDR3 is TGTGCCACCACCGATGGAGGGACAGTCTCCTACGAGCAGTACTTC. The chain uses TRBV15 and TRBJ2-7; D may be TRBD1 (7 bases). Germline V lookup: CDR1 LNHNV, CDR2 YYDKDF (reference sequence). The CDR3 runs 15 residues. V was clipped by 7 bases and J by 0 bases, with 16 bases between them.

For this clonotype: One junction end disagrees with the germline gene, perhaps due to a read error. This chain joins TRBV7-8 and TRBJ1-6, with D perhaps TRBD1 (5 bases). Germline CDR1 SGHVS, CDR2 FQNEAQ. This CDR3 is 12 amino acids long. The CDR3 reads CASSLGGEPHHF. The CDR3 DNA reads as TGTGCCAGCAGCTTAGGGGGGGAACCCCACCACTTT. The full variable domain, completed using reference TRBV7-8 and TRBJ1-6, is GAGVSQSPRYKVAKRGQDVALRCDPISGHVSLFWYQQALGQGPEFLTYFQNEAQLDKSGLPSDRFFAERPEGSVSTLKIQRTQQEDSAVYLCASSLGGEPHHFGNGTRLTVT.